Reported below is one TCR beta chain. Antigen unknown. The data derive from a study of cytomegalovirus exposure and HLA in healthy donors. General study results and limits: An Asian-associated ancestry cluster reportedly showed fewer N-insertions than the roughly 670-donor mean in a later analysis.

With 60 Vbeta and 13 Jbeta primers, the PCR was carried out. TCRdb keeps only in-frame clones here, not all; method: immunoSEQ multiplex PCR. This table holds about 140,000 clones. CDR3 length equals 18 residues. Germline trimming cut 0 bases from V and 4 bases from J; bases unmatched to any gene: 5. Germline V gene data show CDR1 as SGDLS and CDR2 as YYNGEE. The chain employs TRBV9 and TRBJ2-1, with 15 bases matching TRBD2. The sequencing sample was made of PBMCs. This clonotype was obtained from a woman in her late teens or twenties in good health and CMV-seronegative. The CDR3 DNA reads TGTGCCAGCAGCGTAGTAGGACTAGCGGGAGGGATATACAATGAGCAGTTCTTC. It encodes CASSVVGLAGGIYNEQFF.